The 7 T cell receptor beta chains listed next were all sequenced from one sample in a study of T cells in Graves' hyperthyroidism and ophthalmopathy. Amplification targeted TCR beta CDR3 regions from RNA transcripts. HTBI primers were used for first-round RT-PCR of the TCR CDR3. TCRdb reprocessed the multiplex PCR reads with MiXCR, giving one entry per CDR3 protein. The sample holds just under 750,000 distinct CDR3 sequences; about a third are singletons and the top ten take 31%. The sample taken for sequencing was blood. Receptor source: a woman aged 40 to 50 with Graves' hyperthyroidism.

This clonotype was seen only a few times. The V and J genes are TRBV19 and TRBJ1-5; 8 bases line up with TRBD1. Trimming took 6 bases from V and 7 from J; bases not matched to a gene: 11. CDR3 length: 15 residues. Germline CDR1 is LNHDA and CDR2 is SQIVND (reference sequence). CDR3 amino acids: CASRTQGAVNQPQHF. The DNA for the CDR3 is TGTGCCAGTAGGACCCAGGGGGCGGTTAACCAGCCCCAGCATTTT.

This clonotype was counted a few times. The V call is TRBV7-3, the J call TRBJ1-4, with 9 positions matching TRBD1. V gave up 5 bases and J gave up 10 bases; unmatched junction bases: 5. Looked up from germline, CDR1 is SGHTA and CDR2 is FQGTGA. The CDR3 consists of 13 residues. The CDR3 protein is CASSPWDRVKLFF. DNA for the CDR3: TGTGCCAGCAGCCCCTGGGACAGGGTAAAACTGTTTTTT.

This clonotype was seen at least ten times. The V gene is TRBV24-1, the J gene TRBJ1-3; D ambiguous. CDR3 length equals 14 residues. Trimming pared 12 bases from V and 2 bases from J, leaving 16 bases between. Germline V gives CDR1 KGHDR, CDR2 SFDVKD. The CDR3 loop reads CASPTVSPGNTIYF. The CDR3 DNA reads TGTGCCTCGCCCACCGTGAGCCCTGGAAACACCATATATTTT.

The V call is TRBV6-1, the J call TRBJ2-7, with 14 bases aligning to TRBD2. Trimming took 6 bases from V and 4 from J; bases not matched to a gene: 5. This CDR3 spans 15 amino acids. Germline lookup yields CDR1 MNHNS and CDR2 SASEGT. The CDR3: CASRHRTSGRYEQYF. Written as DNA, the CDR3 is TGTGCCAGCAGACACCGGACTAGCGGGAGGTACGAGCAGTACTTC.

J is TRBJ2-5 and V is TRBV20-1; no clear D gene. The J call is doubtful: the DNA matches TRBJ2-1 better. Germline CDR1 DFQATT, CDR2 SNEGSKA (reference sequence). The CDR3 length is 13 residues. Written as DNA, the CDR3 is TGCAGTGCTAGATCCACTGACGGCAATGAGCAGTTCTTC. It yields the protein CSARSTDGNEQFF.

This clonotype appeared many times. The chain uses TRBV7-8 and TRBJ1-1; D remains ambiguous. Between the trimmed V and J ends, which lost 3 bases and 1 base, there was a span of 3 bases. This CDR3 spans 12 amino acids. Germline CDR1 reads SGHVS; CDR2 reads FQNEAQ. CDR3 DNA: TGTGCCAGCAGCTTTGAGAACACTGAAGCTTTCTTT. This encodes CASSFENTEAFF. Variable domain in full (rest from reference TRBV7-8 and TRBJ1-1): GAGVSQSPRYKVAKRGQDVALRCDPISGHVSLFWYQQALGQGPEFLTYFQNEAQLDKSGLPSDRFFAERPEGSVSTLKIQRTQQEDSAVYLCASSFENTEAFFGQGTRLTVV.

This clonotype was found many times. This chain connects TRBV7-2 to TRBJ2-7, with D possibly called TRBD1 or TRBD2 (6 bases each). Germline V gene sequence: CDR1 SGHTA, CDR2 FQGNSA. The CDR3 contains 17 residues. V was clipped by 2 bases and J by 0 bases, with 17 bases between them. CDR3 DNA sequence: TGTGCCAGCAGCTTACATGGTCGGGGGCTGAGCTCCTACGAGCAGTACTTC. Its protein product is CASSLHGRGLSSYEQYF.